The T cell receptor beta chain described here comes from a study of shared clonotypes between healthy human individuals. Study at large: The donors, two women and a few men, were aged 18 to 49. The study's findings and limits: Relative to memory subsets, naive subsets generally showed larger estimated richness. The study found lower generation probabilities in non-shared clonotypes than in those shared by all four donors.

On this clone itself: Its antigen is undetermined.

The table came from immunoSEQ multiplex PCR; TCRdb's copy has only in-frame clones and leaves some out. The sample gives about 330,000 clones, 80% to 90% of which show up once; about a sixth is in the top ten. Donors comprised only Caucasian adults living in Nashville, Tennessee. Sample: memory CD8+ T cells sorted from blood. The sample's subset: CD45RO+ cells pooled with CCR7-negative TemRA cells. This TCR was sampled from a man between 18 and 29 years old in good health.

The CDR3 region is CASATGTGGFEQYF. The CDR3 bases are TGCGCCAGCGCAACCGGGACAGGGGGCTTCGAGCAGTACTTC. This chain uses TRBV4-3 with TRBJ2-7; 12 positions agree with TRBD1. J gave up 6 bases and V 8 bases, and 8 bases lay outside the gene matches. CDR3 length equals 14 residues. Looked up from germline, CDR1 is LGHNA and CDR2 is YSLEER.